Following are 13 T cell receptor beta chains from one sample sequenced in a study of shared clonotypes between healthy human individuals. The protocol was immunoSEQ multiplex PCR, while the TCRdb copy is restricted to in-frame clones and leaves out a portion. The table records roughly 760,000 clones, approximately 74% of them present only once. Sequencing used memory CD4+ T cells sorted from blood. Described subset: CD45RA-negative fraction. All receptors come from a woman in her twenties or thirties in good health.

This clone appeared a few times. Its ends do not fully match the called genes, so a read error is possible. The chain joins TRBV4-1 to TRBJ1-2; D ambiguous. Per the germline V gene, CDR1 is MGHRA and CDR2 is YSYEKL. The CDR3 has 13 residues. Here the CDR3 DNA reads TGCGCCAGCAGCCAAGATAATATAAGGGAATTAAGCTTC. Protein: CASSQDNIRELSF.

The rearrangement uses TRBV29-1 and TRBJ2-1; 12 positions agree with TRBD2. Germline values: CDR1 SQVTM, CDR2 ANQGSEA. CDR3 length: 13 residues. The V and J ends lost 7 bases and 3 bases, in that order; junction bases with no gene match: 1. The CDR3 DNA reads TGCAGCGCGACTAGCGGGAGCTACAATGAGCAGTTCTTC. Translating gives CSATSGSYNEQFF.

The V gene is TRBV6-5, the J gene TRBJ1-2, with 7 bases aligning to TRBD1. This CDR3 region has 14 residues. Germline lookup yields CDR1 MNHEY and CDR2 SVGAGI. J gave up 4 bases and V 0 bases, and 2 bases lay outside the gene matches. CDR3: CASSYSDRAYGYTF. CDR3 nucleotide sequence: TGTGCCAGCAGTTACTCAGACAGGGCCTATGGCTACACCTTC.

The chain is built from TRBV6-1 and TRBJ1-2; possible D gene TRBD1, 6 bases. Trimming removed 7 bases at V and 4 bases at J, with 16 bases between. The CDR3 is made up of 14 amino acids. Germline CDR1 and CDR2: MNHNS and SASEGT. This CDR3 reads CASISRGHGYGYTF. CDR3 bases: TGTGCCAGCATATCGCGGGGGCACGGCTATGGCTACACCTTC.

The chain has TRBV2 and TRBJ2-5, with 8 bases fitting TRBD2. The end of the DNA fits TRBJ2-7 better, so the J call may be wrong. This CDR3 has 12 residues. Germline-derived CDR1 and CDR2 are SNHLY and FYNNEI. The DNA for the CDR3 is TGTGCCAGCAGAGCGGGAGTGAACGAGCAGTACTTC. Encoded protein: CASRAGVNEQYF.

The table lists this clone with a few counts. This chain joins TRBV15 and TRBJ1-4; TRBD1 is a possible D gene (6 bases). CDR3 length equals 14 residues. CDR1 is LNHNV, CDR2 YYDKDF, per germline (reference sequence). V lost 6 bases and J lost 10, with 18 bases in between. CDR3 loop: CATSSTGTLGKLFF. DNA for the CDR3: TGTGCCACCAGTTCTACAGGGACCCTTGGAAAACTGTTTTTT.

The chain recombines TRBV2 with TRBJ2-7; D is perhaps TRBD2 (5 bases). Germline CDR1 SNHLY, CDR2 FYNNEI. Trimming stripped 7 bases from V and 4 bases from J, with 14 bases between. The CDR3 covers 13 residues. Here the CDR3 reads CASNLAAGYEQYF. The CDR3 DNA reads TGTGCCAGCAACCTAGCTGCGGGTTACGAGCAGTACTTC.

This clone was seen more than once but under ten times. The chain is built from TRBV9 and TRBJ1-3; 7 bases align to TRBD1. CDR1 and CDR2 (germline): SGDLS, YYNGEE. J lost 0 bases, V lost 1 base, and 4 bases had no gene match. The CDR3 runs 16 residues. The DNA of the CDR3 is TGTGCCAGCAGCGTAACAGGGGCCAACTCTGGAAACACCATATATTTT. As protein: CASSVTGANSGNTIYF.

This CDR3 reads CASGSTGIHTIYF. The DNA for the CDR3 is TGTGCCAGCGGGTCGACAGGGATACACACCATATATTTT. The chain carries TRBV25-1 and TRBJ1-3; 7 bases align to TRBD1. Germline V gene sequence: CDR1 MGHDK, CDR2 SYGVNS. This CDR3 comprises 13 residues. V dropped 8 bases and J dropped 8; count of bases not matched to a gene: 9.

This clone turned up a few times. This rearrangement joins TRBV6-1 to TRBJ1-5; possible D gene TRBD1, 5 bases. V shed 8 bases and J shed 7 bases, with 21 bases lying between them. Germline V gene data show CDR1 as MNHNS and CDR2 as SASEGT. This CDR3 comprises 15 residues. The CDR3 loop is CASARLGQGDQPQHF. The CDR3 DNA reads as TGTGCCAGCGCGAGGTTGGGGCAGGGTGACCAGCCCCAGCATTTT.

Of note for this clone: With only one base between it and a far larger clone, this is likely a read error. This same CDR3 is encoded by further DNA sequences in the sample. The chain joins TRBV7-2 to TRBJ1-2, with D maybe TRBD1 (5 bases). Germline CDR1 and CDR2: SGHTA and FQGNSA. V shed 1 base and J shed 8 bases, with 5 bases lying between them. This CDR3 contains 11 residues. The CDR3: CASSLGDGYTF. DNA of the CDR3: TGTGCCAGCAGCTTAGGGGACGGCTACACCTTC.

The V gene is TRBV19, the J gene TRBJ2-2; D call uncertain. V dropped 6 bases and J dropped 3 bases, with 14 bases sitting between them. The germline V gene has CDR1 LNHDA and CDR2 SQIVND (reference sequence). The CDR3 consists of 15 residues. This CDR3 reads CASSAGAWYTGELFF. CDR3 bases: TGTGCCAGTAGCGCAGGAGCCTGGTACACCGGGGAGCTGTTTTTT.

This chain joins TRBV10-1 and TRBJ2-2; the D gene is possibly TRBD2 (6 bases). This CDR3 has 13 amino acids. The germline V and J ends were trimmed by 5 bases and 8 bases, with 12 bases remaining between them. The V gene's germline CDR1 is WNHNN and CDR2 SYGVQD (reference sequence). The CDR3 here is CASSSGPLGELFF. In nucleotides, the CDR3 is TGCGCCAGCAGTAGCGGGCCCCTTGGGGAGCTGTTTTTT.